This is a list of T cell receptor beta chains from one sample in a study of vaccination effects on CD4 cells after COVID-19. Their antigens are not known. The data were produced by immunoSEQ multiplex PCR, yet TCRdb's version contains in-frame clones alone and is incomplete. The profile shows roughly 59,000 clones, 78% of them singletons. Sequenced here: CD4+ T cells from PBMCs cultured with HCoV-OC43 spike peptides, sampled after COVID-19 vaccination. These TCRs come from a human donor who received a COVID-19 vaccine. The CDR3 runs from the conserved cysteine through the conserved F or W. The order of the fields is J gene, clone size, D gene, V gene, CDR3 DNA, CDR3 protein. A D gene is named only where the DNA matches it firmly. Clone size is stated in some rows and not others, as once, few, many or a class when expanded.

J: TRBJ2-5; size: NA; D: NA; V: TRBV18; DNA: TGTGCCAGCTCACCACAAAGGGGGGGCGTTGAGACCCAGTACTTC; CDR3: CASSPQRGGVETQYF
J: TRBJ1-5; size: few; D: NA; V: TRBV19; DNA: TGTGCCAGTAGTATAAGGGCTCAGCCCCAGCATTTT; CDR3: CASSIRAQPQHF
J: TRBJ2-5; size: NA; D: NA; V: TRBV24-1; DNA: TGTGCCACCAGTGATTCCTCCGGGGTCGAGACCCAGTACTTC; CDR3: CATSDSSGVETQYF
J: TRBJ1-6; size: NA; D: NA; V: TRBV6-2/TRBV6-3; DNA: TGTGCCAGCAGTTATGTGGGGAATGTGGTCAATTCACCCCTCCACTTT; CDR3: CASSYVGNVVNSPLHF
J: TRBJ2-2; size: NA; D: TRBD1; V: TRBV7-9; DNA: TGTGCCAGCAGCACGCCGGGACAGGGTAACACCGGGGAGCTGTTTTTT; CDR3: CASSTPGQGNTGELFF
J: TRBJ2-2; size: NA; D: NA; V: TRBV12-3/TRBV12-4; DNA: TGTGCCAGCAGTTTTCGAGAAACCGGGGAGCTGTTTTTT; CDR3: CASSFRETGELFF
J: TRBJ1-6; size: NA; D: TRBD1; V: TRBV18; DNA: TGTGCCAGCGCGAGGGACAGGGATAATTCACCCCTCCACTTT; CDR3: CASARDRDNSPLHF
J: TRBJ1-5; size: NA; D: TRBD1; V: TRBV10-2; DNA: TGCGCCAGCAGTGAGTCGAGACAGGGTCAGCAGCCCCAGCATTTT; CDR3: CASSESRQGQQPQHF
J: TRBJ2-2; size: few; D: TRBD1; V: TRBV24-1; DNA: TGTGCCACCAGTGACTCTGTCCGGGACAGATACACCGGGGAGCTGTTTTTT; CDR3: CATSDSVRDRYTGELFF
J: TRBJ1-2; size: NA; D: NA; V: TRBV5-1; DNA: TGCGCCAGCAGCTTAGCAGGGTCCACGCTCTACACCTTC; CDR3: CASSLAGSTLYTF
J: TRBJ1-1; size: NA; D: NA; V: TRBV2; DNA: TGTGCCAGCAGTGACCCCCGGGTTCCACAAACAGCTTTCTTT; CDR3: CASSDPRVPQTAFF
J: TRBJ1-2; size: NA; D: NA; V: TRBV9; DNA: TGTGCCAGCACTTCGGGGGGCGGGTATGGCTACACCTTC; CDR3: CASTSGGGYGYTF
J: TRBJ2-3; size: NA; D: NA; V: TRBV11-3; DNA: TGTGCCAGCAGCTTCGCCTTCGCAGCAGCAGATACGCAGTATTTT; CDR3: CASSFAFAAADTQYF
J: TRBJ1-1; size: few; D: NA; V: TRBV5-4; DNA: TGTGCCAGCAGCTTGGATGGCGTAGGCACTGAAGCTTTCTTT; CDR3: CASSLDGVGTEAFF
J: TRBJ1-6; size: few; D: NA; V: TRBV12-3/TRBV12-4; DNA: TGTGCCAGCAGTTTTTTTCTGTCGCAACCCCTCCACTTT; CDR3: CASSFFLSQPLHF
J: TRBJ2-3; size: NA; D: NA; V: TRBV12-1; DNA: TGTGCCTGGGGGAGGACGACTAGCACAGATACGCAGTATTTT; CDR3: CAWGRTTSTDTQYF
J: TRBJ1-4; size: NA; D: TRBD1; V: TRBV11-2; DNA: TGTGCCAGCAGCTATCACAGGGGTACAACTAATGAAAAACTGTTTTTT; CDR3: CASSYHRGTTNEKLFF
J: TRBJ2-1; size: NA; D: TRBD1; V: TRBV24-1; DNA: TGTGCCACCAGTGAAACCGGGACAGGGGGCAATGAGCAGTTCTTC; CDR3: CATSETGTGGNEQFF
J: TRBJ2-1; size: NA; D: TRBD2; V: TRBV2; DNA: TGTGCCAGCAGGCCCGGGACTAGCGGGGGGCGATCCTACAATGAGCAGTTCTTC; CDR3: CASRPGTSGGRSYNEQFF
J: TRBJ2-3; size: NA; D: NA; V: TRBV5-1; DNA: TGCGCCAGCAGCTTGGACAGCACAGATACGCAGTATTTT; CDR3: CASSLDSTDTQYF
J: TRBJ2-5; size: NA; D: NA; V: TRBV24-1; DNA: TGTGCCACCAGTGACGCCGGGAGACAAGAGACCCAGTACTTC; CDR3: CATSDAGRQETQYF
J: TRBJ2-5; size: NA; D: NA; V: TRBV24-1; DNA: TGTGCCACCAGTGATTCAGGAGCCCCTCAAGAGACCCAGTACTTC; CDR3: CATSDSGAPQETQYF
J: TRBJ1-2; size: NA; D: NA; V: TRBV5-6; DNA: TGTGCCAGCAGTTTCCCATCAGGGCGCTATGGCTACACCTTC; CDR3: CASSFPSGRYGYTF
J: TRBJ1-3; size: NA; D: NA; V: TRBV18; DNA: TGTGCCAGCTCACCACCCCCAAGCTCTGGAAACACCATATATTTT; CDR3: CASSPPPSSGNTIYF
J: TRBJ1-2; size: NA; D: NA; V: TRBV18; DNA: TGTGCCAGCTCACCTGGGATGGGTGTAGGCGGCTACACCTTC; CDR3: CASSPGMGVGGYTF
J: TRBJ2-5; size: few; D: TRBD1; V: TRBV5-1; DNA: TGCGCCAGCACGGGGACAGGGCAAGAGACCCAGTACTTC; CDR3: CASTGTGQETQYF